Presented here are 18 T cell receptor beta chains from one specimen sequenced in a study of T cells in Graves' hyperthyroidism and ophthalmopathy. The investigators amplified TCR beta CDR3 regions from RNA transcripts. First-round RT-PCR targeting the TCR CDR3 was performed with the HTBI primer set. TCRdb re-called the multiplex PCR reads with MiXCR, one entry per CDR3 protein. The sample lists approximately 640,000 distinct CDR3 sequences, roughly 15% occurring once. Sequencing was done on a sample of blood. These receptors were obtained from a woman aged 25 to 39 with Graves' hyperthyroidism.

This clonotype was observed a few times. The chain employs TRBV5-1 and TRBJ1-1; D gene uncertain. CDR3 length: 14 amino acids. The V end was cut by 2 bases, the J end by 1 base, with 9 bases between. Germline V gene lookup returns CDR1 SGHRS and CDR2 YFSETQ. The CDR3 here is CASSFGLQNTEAFF. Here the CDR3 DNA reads TGCGCCAGCAGCTTCGGTTTGCAGAACACTGAAGCTTTCTTT. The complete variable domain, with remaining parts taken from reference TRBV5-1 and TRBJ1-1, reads KAGVTQTPRYLIKTRGQQVTLSCSPISGHRSVSWYQQTPGQGLQFLFEYFSETQRNKGNFPGRFSGRQFSNSRSEMNVSTLELGDSALYLCASSFGLQNTEAFFGQGTRLTVV.

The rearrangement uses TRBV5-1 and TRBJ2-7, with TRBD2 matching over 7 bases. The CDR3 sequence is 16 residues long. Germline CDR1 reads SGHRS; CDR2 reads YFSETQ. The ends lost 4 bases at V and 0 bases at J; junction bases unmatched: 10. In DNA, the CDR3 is TGCGCCAGCAGCCCCGGGACTACACCAAGCTCCTACGAGCAGTACTTC. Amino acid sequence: CASSPGTTPSSYEQYF.

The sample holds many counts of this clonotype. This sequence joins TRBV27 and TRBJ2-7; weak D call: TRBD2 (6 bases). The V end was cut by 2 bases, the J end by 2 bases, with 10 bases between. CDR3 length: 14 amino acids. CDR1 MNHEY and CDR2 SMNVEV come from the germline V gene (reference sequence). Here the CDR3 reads CASSLTAGPYEQYF. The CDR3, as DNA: TGTGCCAGCAGTTTAACGGCGGGACCCTACGAGCAGTACTTC.

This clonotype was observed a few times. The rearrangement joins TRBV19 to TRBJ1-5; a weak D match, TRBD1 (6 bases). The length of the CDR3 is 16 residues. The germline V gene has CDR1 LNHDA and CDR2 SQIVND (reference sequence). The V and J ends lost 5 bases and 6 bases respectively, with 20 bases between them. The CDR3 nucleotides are TGTGCCAGTAGTCGGGTCTCACAGGGAATTTCTCAGCCCCAGCATTTT. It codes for CASSRVSQGISQPQHF.

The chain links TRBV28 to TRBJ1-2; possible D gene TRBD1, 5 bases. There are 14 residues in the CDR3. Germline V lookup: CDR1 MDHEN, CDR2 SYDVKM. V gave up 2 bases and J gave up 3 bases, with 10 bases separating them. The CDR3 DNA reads TGTGCCAGCAGTTTAAGGGGTCTCCACTATGGCTACACCTTC. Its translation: CASSLRGLHYGYTF.

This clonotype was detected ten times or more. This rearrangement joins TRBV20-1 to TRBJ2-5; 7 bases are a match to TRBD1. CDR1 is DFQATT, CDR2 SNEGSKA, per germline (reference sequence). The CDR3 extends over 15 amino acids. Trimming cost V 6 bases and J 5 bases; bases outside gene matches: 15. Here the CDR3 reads CSAERTTGLRETQYF. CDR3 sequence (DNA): TGCAGTGCCGAAAGAACGACAGGGCTGCGGGAGACCCAGTACTTC.

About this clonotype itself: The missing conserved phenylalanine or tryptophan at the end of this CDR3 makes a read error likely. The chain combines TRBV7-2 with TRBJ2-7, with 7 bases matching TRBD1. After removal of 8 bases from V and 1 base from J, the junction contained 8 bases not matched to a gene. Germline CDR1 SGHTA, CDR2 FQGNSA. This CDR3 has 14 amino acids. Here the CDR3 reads CASGWGQISYEQYL. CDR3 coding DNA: TGTGCCAGCGGCTGGGGACAGATATCCTACGAGCAGTACCTC.

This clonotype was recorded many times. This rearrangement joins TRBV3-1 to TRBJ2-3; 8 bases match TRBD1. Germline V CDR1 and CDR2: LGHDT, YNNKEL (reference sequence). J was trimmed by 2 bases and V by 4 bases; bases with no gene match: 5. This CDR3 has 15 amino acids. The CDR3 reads CASSPRTGLTDTQYF. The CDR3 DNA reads TGTGCCAGCAGCCCTCGGACAGGGCTCACAGATACGCAGTATTTT.

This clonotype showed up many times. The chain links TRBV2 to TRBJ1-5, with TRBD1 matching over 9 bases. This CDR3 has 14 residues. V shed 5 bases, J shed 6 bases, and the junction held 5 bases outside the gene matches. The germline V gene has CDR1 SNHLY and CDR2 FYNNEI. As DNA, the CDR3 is TGTGCCAGCAGTTTCACAGGGGGCGGTCAGCCCCAGCATTTT. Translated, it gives CASSFTGGGQPQHF.

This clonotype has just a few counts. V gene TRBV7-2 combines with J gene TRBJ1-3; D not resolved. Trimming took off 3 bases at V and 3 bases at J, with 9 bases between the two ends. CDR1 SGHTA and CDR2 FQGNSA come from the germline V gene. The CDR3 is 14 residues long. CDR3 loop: CASSFFTGGNTIYF. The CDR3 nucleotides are TGTGCCAGCAGCTTTTTTACCGGTGGAAACACCATATATTTT.

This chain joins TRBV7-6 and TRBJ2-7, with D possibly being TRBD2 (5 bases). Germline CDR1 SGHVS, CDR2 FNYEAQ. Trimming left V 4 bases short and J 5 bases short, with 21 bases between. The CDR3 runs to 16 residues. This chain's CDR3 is CASSSQLSREPHEQYF. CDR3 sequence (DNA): TGTGCCAGCAGCTCACAACTATCCCGGGAACCCCACGAGCAGTACTTC.

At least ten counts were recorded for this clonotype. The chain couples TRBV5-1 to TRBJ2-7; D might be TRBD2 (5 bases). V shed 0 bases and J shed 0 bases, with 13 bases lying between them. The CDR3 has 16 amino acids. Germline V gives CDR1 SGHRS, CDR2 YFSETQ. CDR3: CASSLEDFPSSYEQYF. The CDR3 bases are TGCGCCAGCAGCTTGGAGGACTTTCCGAGCTCCTACGAGCAGTACTTC.

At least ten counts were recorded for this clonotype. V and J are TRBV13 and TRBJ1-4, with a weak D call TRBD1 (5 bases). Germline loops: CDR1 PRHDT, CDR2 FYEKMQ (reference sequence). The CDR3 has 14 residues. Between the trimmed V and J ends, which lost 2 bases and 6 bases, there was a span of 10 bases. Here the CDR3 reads CASSLSGTDEKLFF. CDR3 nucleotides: TGTGCCAGCAGCTTATCTGGGACCGATGAAAAACTGTTTTTT.

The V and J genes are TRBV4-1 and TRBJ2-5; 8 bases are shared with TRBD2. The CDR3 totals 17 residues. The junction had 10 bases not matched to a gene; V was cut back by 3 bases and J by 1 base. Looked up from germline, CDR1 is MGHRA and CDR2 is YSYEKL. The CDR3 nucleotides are TGCGCCAGCAGCCACACAGCGGGAGAGTCATCCCAAGAGACCCAGTACTTC. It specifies CASSHTAGESSQETQYF.

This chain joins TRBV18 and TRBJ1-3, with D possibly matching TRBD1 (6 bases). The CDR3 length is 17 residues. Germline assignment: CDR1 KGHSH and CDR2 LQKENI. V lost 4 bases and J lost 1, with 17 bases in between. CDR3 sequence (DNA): TGTGCCAGCTCACTAACCCTAACAGGGACTTCTGGAAACACCATATATTTT. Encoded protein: CASSLTLTGTSGNTIYF.

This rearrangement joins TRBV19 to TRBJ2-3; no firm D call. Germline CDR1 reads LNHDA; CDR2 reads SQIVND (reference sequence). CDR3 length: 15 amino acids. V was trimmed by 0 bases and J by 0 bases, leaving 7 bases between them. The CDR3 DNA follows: TGTGCCAGTAGTATAGACGTGCGGAGCACAGATACGCAGTATTTT. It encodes CASSIDVRSTDTQYF.

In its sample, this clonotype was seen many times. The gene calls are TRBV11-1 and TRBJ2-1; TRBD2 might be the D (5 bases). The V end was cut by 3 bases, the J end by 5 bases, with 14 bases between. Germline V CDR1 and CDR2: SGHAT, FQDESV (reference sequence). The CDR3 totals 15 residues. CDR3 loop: CASSFSGMGNNEQFF. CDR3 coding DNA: TGTGCCAGCAGCTTTTCGGGAATGGGGAACAATGAGCAGTTCTTC.

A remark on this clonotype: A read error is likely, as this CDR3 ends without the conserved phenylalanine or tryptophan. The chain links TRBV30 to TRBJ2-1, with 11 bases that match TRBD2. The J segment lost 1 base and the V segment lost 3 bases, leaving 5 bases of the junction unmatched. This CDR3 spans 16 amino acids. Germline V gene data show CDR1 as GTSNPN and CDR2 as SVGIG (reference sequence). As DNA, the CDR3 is TGTGCCTGGAGATCCGGGACTAGCGGTTCCTACAATGAGCAGTTCCTC. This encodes CAWRSGTSGSYNEQFL.